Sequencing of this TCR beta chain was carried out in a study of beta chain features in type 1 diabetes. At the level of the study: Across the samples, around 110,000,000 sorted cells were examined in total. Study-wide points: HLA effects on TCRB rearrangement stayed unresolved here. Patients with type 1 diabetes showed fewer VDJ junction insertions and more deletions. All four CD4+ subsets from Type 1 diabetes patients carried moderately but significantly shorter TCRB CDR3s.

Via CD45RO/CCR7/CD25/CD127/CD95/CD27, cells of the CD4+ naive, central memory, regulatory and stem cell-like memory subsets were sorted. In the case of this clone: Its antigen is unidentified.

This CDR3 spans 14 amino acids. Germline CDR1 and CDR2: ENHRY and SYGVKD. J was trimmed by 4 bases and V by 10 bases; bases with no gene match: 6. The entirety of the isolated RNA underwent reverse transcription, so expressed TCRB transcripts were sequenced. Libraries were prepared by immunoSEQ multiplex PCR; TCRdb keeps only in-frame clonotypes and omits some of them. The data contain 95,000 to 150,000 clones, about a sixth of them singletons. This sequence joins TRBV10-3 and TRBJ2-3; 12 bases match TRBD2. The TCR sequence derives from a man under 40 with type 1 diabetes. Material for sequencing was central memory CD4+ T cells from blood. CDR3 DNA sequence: TGTGCCACCGCGACTAGCGGGGGCTCAGATACGCAGTATTTT. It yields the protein CATATSGGSDTQYF.